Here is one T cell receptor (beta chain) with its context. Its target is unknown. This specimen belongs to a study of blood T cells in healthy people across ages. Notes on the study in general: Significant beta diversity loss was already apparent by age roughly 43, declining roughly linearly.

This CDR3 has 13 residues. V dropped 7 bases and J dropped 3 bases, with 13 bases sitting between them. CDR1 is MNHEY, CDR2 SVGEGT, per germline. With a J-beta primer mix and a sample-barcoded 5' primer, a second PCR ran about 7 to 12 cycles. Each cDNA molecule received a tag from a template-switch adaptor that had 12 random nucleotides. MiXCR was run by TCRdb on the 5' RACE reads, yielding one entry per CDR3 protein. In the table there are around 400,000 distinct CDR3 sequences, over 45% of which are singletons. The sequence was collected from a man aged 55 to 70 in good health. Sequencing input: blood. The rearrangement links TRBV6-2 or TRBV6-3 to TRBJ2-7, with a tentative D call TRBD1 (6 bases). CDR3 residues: CASILPGHYEQYF. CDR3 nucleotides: TGTGCCAGCATTTTACCGGGACACTACGAGCAGTACTTC.